The 23 T cell receptor beta chains given below trace back to one sample, sequenced in a study of T cells in Graves' hyperthyroidism and ophthalmopathy. What was amplified from RNA transcripts were TCR beta CDR3 regions. Initially, a first-round RT-PCR of the TCR CDR3 employed the HTBI primer set. TCRdb reprocessed the multiplex PCR reads with MiXCR, giving one entry per CDR3 protein. The table lists over 500,000 distinct CDR3 sequences, about 16% of them singletons. The sample comprised blood. Receptors originate from a woman aged 25 to 45 with Graves' ophthalmopathy.

This clonotype was observed at least ten times. The chain carries TRBV30 and TRBJ1-2; D is undetermined. The V end lost 3 bases, the J end lost 4 bases, and 15 bases lay between the germline ends. This CDR3 spans 14 amino acids. Per the germline V gene, CDR1 is GTSNPN and CDR2 is SVGIG (reference sequence). The DNA of the CDR3 is TGTGCCTGGAGCCCCGTCGGGTGGGCCTATGGCTACACCTTC. Protein product: CAWSPVGWAYGYTF.

Comment on this clonotype: Being one base from a much bigger clone, this may be a read error. The gene calls are TRBV6-2 or TRBV6-3 and TRBJ2-7; D remains unclear. The CDR3 totals 11 residues. Per germline, CDR1 MNHEY and CDR2 SVGEGT. CDR3 amino acids: CASSAYYEQHF. The CDR3 DNA sequence: TGTGCCAGCAGTGCTTACTACGAGCAGCACTTC.

This chain uses TRBV7-2 with TRBJ1-6, with D uncertain. This CDR3 comprises 18 residues. In germline, CDR1 is SGHTA, CDR2 FQGNSA. Trimming removed 2 bases from V and 0 bases from J, with 14 bases in between. The chain's CDR3 is CASSLRIAASSYNSPLHF. CDR3 DNA sequence: TGTGCCAGCAGCTTAAGGATTGCAGCCAGCTCCTATAATTCACCCCTCCACTTT.

This clonotype came up many times. V usage is TRBV27 and J usage is TRBJ2-5; perhaps TRBD1 as D (6 bases). The CDR3 length is 14 residues. CDR1 MNHEY and CDR2 SMNVEV come from the germline V gene (reference sequence). V gave up 3 bases and J gave up 5 bases, with 13 bases separating them. The DNA for the CDR3 is TGTGCCAGCAGTTTTCAGGGGATGGGGGAGACCCAGTACTTC. Its protein is CASSFQGMGETQYF.

The chain combines TRBV6-1 with TRBJ2-4; D is unclear. The CDR3 has 9 amino acids. CDR1 MNHNS and CDR2 SASEGT come from the germline V gene. With 11 bases removed from V and 9 bases from J, the gap between germline ends came to 8 bases. CDR3 nucleotides: TGTGCCCAAACTGGCATTCAGTACTTC. Translated, it gives CAQTGIQYF.

The chain has TRBV19 and TRBJ2-3, with 8 nucleotides matching TRBD2. CDR3 size: 17 residues. CDR1 is LNHDA, CDR2 SQIVND, per germline (reference sequence). Trimming removed 3 bases from V and 4 bases from J; junction bases left unmatched: 12. The CDR3 sequence: CASSMLSGGPRSDTQYF. CDR3 coding DNA: TGTGCCAGTAGTATGCTATCGGGAGGGCCCAGGTCAGATACGCAGTATTTT.

This chain uses TRBV24-1 with TRBJ2-1, with TRBD1 identical over 10 bases. V trimming: 1 base; J trimming: 7 bases; junction bases outside the gene matches: 9. Germline loops: CDR1 KGHDR, CDR2 SFDVKD. The CDR3 has 17 residues. CDR3 region: CATSDFGVSDRGNEQFF. CDR3 nucleotides: TGTGCCACCAGTGATTTTGGGGTCTCGGACAGGGGGAATGAGCAGTTCTTC.

This chain links TRBV20-1 with TRBJ1-5; maybe TRBD1 (6 bases). The V end lost 2 bases, the J end lost 6 bases, and 17 bases lay between the germline ends. The CDR3 extends over 15 amino acids. The V gene's germline CDR1 is DFQATT and CDR2 SNEGSKA (reference sequence). Written as DNA, the CDR3 is TGCAGTGCTAGATCGCATGGGCAGGGGCCTCAGCCCCAGCATTTT. This sequence encodes CSARSHGQGPQPQHF.

CDR3 amino acids: CASSMDLYQPQHF. In nucleotides, the CDR3 is TGTGCCAGTAGTATGGACTTATATCAGCCCCAGCATTTT. The chain has TRBV19 and TRBJ1-5; D is unresolved. This CDR3 spans 13 amino acids. With 3 bases removed from V and 5 bases from J, the gap between germline ends came to 8 bases. In germline, CDR1 is LNHDA, CDR2 SQIVND (reference sequence).

Regarding this clonotype: A much larger clone differs by one base, so this may be a read error. This chain uses TRBV7-2 with TRBJ2-7, with 8 bases lining up with TRBD2. Germline V gene lookup returns CDR1 SGHTA and CDR2 FQGNSA. This CDR3 is built from 17 residues. CDR3 nucleotides: TGTGCCAGCAGCTCTGAGGGGTTTAGCGGGATCAACTACGAGCGGTACTTC. It specifies CASSSEGFSGINYERYF. Full variable domain (outside the CDR3, taken from reference TRBV7-2 and TRBJ2-7): GAGVSQSPSNKVTEKGKDVELRCDPISGHTALYWYRQSLGQGLEFLIYFQGNSAPDKSGLPSDRFSAERTGGSVSTLTIQRTQQEDSAVYLCASSSEGFSGINYERYFGPGTRLTVT.

The CDR3 protein is CASSETLAGVYEQYF. CDR3 coding DNA: TGTGCCAGCAGTGAAACACTAGCGGGAGTCTACGAGCAGTACTTC. The V gene is TRBV6-1, the J gene TRBJ2-7; the match to TRBD2 covers 11 bases. The CDR3 runs 15 residues. Germline CDR1 is MNHNS and CDR2 is SASEGT. V lost 2 bases, J lost 3 bases, and 3 bases stayed unmatched.

The rearrangement joins TRBV18 to TRBJ1-1; 7 nucleotides agree with TRBD1. The V gene's germline CDR1 is KGHSH and CDR2 LQKENI. V lost 6 bases to trimming and J lost 5 bases; unmatched junction nucleotides: 9. The CDR3 is 14 residues long. The CDR3 sequence: CASSYKTGWTEAFF. CDR3 sequence (DNA): TGTGCCAGCTCGTACAAGACAGGGTGGACTGAAGCTTTCTTT.

This sequence joins TRBV15 and TRBJ2-7; 8 bases match TRBD2. Germline V lookup: CDR1 LNHNV, CDR2 YYDKDF (reference sequence). Trimming removed 4 bases from V and 2 bases from J; junction bases left unmatched: 10. This CDR3 has 16 residues. For the CDR3, the DNA is TGTGCCACCAGCAACGGAGCGGGAGTAACCACCTACGAGCAGTACTTC. It encodes CATSNGAGVTTYEQYF.

The V call is TRBV14, the J call TRBJ2-4; no firm D call. Trimming pared 2 bases from V and 6 bases from J, leaving 5 bases between. The CDR3 is made up of 12 amino acids. Germline assignment: CDR1 SGHDN and CDR2 FVKESK. In DNA, the CDR3 is TGTGCCAGCAGCCAATATCGAAACATTCAGTACTTC. Its translation: CASSQYRNIQYF.

This chain joins TRBV14 and TRBJ2-1; 10 bases align to TRBD1. The CDR3 length is 14 residues. The trim removed 5 bases at V and 6 bases at J, leaving 4 bases unmatched. Germline values: CDR1 SGHDN, CDR2 FVKESK. CDR3 amino acids: CASSLGQGLNEQFF. The CDR3 DNA sequence: TGTGCCAGCAGCTTGGGACAGGGGCTCAATGAGCAGTTCTTC.

This clonotype was recorded at least ten times. This chain connects TRBV7-2 to TRBJ1-5; a possible D gene is TRBD1 (5 bases). CDR1 is SGHTA, CDR2 FQGNSA, per germline. Trimming took 1 base from V and 4 from J, leaving 20 bases between them. The CDR3 contains 18 residues. The CDR3 region has the DNA TGTGCCAGCAGCTTAGACTGGGCCACAGGAGGGGTAAATCAGCCCCAGCATTTT. Translating gives CASSLDWATGGVNQPQHF.

The chain combines TRBV6-1 with TRBJ2-6; D might be TRBD2 (5 bases). This CDR3 comprises 17 residues. V gave up 7 bases and J gave up 4 bases, with 20 bases separating them. CDR1 and CDR2 (germline): MNHNS, SASEGT. This CDR3 is CASTGKSEFSGANVLTF. CDR3 DNA: TGTGCCAGCACGGGGAAATCAGAATTCTCCGGGGCCAACGTCCTGACTTTC.

The rearrangement links TRBV7-2 to TRBJ2-7; TRBD2 might be the D (6 bases). This CDR3 is 15 amino acids long. V gave up 5 bases and J gave up 0 bases, with 14 bases separating them. Germline-derived CDR1 and CDR2 are SGHTA and FQGNSA. The DNA of the CDR3 is TGTGCCAGCAGCCATCCGCCGCGGGGCTCCTACGAGCAGTACTTC. Translating it yields CASSHPPRGSYEQYF.

This clonotype came up many times. This chain connects TRBV20-1 to TRBJ2-7; D not certain. The length of the CDR3 is 14 residues. V gave up 0 bases and J gave up 3 bases, with 12 bases separating them. CDR1 is DFQATT, CDR2 SNEGSKA, per germline (reference sequence). CDR3 loop: CSARDSPAYYEQYF. The CDR3 DNA follows: TGCAGTGCTAGAGATTCCCCAGCCTACTACGAGCAGTACTTC.

This clonotype came up many times. The chain carries TRBV6-1 and TRBJ1-5; D is perhaps TRBD1 (6 bases). Trimming took off 4 bases at V and 0 bases at J, with 16 bases between the two ends. The CDR3 spans 17 residues. Germline values: CDR1 MNHNS, CDR2 SASEGT. The CDR3 sequence: CASSVSSGTNSNQPQHF. The CDR3 bases are TGTGCCAGCAGTGTGTCTTCCGGGACAAATAGCAATCAGCCCCAGCATTTT.

This clonotype was recorded many times. This chain joins TRBV5-5 and TRBJ2-7, with 11 bases lining up with TRBD1. CDR3 length: 15 amino acids. With 3 bases clipped from V and 3 bases from J, the junction kept 5 bases outside the gene matches. Germline lookup yields CDR1 SGHKS and CDR2 YYEKEE (reference sequence). CDR3 in DNA: TGTGCCAGCAGCTCGGACAGGGGGCTTTTCTACGAGCAGTACTTC. The encoded protein is CASSSDRGLFYEQYF.

This clonotype was seen repeatedly, ten times or more. The V and J genes are TRBV19 and TRBJ1-5, with D possibly being TRBD1 (5 bases). Germline V gene lookup returns CDR1 LNHDA and CDR2 SQIVND (reference sequence). This CDR3 has 15 residues. The ends were cut back, 3 bases at V and 1 base at J, with 10 bases in the middle. CDR3 DNA sequence: TGTGCCAGTAGTATCGGGGACGGGAGCAATCAGCCCCAGCATTTT. Translating gives CASSIGDGSNQPQHF.

There are many counts of this clonotype. The DNA for the CDR3 is TGCGCCAGCAGCTTGGTGGGGTACGAAGAGACCCAGTACTTC. Translation gives CASSLVGYEETQYF. The chain combines TRBV5-1 with TRBJ2-5; D unclear. The CDR3 is 14 amino acids. The V gene's germline CDR1 is SGHRS and CDR2 YFSETQ. The V end lost 0 bases, the J end lost 3 bases, and 9 bases lay between the germline ends.